This T cell receptor (beta chain) was obtained from a study of T-cell memory formation after mild COVID-19. TCRdb analysed the 5' RACE reads with MiXCR anew, one entry per CDR3 protein. The table includes under 250,000 distinct CDR3 sequences, around 10% detected once. V dropped 1 base and J dropped 3; count of bases not matched to a gene: 8. CDR3 length: 17 amino acids. Germline lookup yields CDR1 KGHSH and CDR2 LQKENI. This TCR was recovered from a man in his late teens or twenties who had mild COVID-19 (a few samples of this study predate the infection). Cell type and time point are not known. The chain joins TRBV18 to TRBJ2-3, with 9 nucleotides matching TRBD2. What was sequenced was PBMCs or a T cell subset sorted from them (not recorded which). The CDR3, as DNA: TGTGCCAGCTCACCACGTTCAGGGCTAGCGGGGACAGATACGCAGTATTTT. Protein: CASSPRSGLAGTDTQYF.